Listed here are 14 T cell receptor beta chains from one sample, sequenced in a study of STAT5B mutations in CD4+ large granular lymphocyte leukemia. Clones were read by immunoSEQ multiplex PCR, and TCRdb kept only the in-frame ones, dropping some. The sample has roughly 48,000 clones, around 70% seen once; the top ten hold approximately 1.4%. Sequencing was performed on CD4+ T cells from blood buffy coats. These receptors were obtained from a human donor in good health.

The CDR3 spells CASSGSQGLARNEQFF. The CDR3 DNA is TGTGCCAGCAGCGGCTCGCAGGGACTAGCGAGAAATGAGCAGTTCTTC. This sequence joins TRBV9 and TRBJ2-1; 10 bases map to TRBD2. The germline V gene has CDR1 SGDLS and CDR2 YYNGEE. The CDR3 totals 16 residues. J was trimmed by 7 bases and V by 3 bases; bases with no gene match: 10.

V gene TRBV27 combines with J gene TRBJ2-1, with 11 bases that match TRBD2. The germline V gene has CDR1 MNHEY and CDR2 SMNVEV (reference sequence). This CDR3 has 15 amino acids. V lost 5 bases to trimming and J lost 2 bases; unmatched junction nucleotides: 2. The CDR3 loop reads CASSRSGGAYNEQFF. Written as DNA, the CDR3 is TGTGCCAGCAGTCGTAGCGGGGGGGCCTACAATGAGCAGTTCTTC.

The chain joins TRBV29-1 to TRBJ2-5; 11 positions match TRBD1. In germline, CDR1 is SQVTM, CDR2 ANQGSEA. CDR3 length equals 12 residues. The ends lost 6 bases at V and 5 bases at J; junction bases unmatched: 2. The CDR3 spells CSVGQGAETQYF. CDR3 nucleotide sequence: TGCAGCGTAGGACAGGGGGCTGAGACCCAGTACTTC.

This rearrangement joins TRBV6-5 to TRBJ2-7, with D perhaps matching TRBD2 (5 bases). Germline V CDR1 and CDR2: MNHEY, SVGAGI. CDR3 size: 16 residues. V was trimmed by 0 bases and J by 2 bases, leaving 14 bases between them. This CDR3 is CASSYSYRLNTYEQYF. As DNA, the CDR3 is TGTGCCAGCAGTTACTCGTACAGACTAAACACCTACGAGCAGTACTTC.

The CDR3 nucleotides are TGTGCCAGCAGGACAGTAGCGGGAAGGAACACCGGGGAGCTGTTTTTT. Its protein product is CASRTVAGRNTGELFF. The genes are TRBV6-6 and TRBJ2-2, with 8 bases that match TRBD2. V lost 6 bases to trimming and J lost 1 base; unmatched junction nucleotides: 7. The V gene's germline CDR1 is MNHNY and CDR2 SVGAGI (reference sequence). CDR3 length: 16 residues.

CDR3 DNA: TGTGCCAGCCGAGAAGGGGGAGCTGGCTACACCTTC. It translates to CASREGGAGYTF. The rearrangement uses TRBV19 and TRBJ1-2; D may be TRBD1 (6 bases). CDR3 length: 12 residues. The germline V gene encodes CDR1 LNHDA and CDR2 SQIVND (reference sequence). Trimming took 9 bases from V and 7 from J, leaving 15 bases between them.

This chain uses TRBV2 with TRBJ1-3; D is perhaps TRBD1 (6 bases). CDR3 length equals 11 residues. Germline assignment: CDR1 SNHLY and CDR2 FYNNEI. The V gene lost 1 base and the J gene lost 16 bases, with 11 bases spanning the gap. The CDR3 loop reads CASSEEGERYF. The CDR3 nucleotides are TGTGCCAGCAGTGAAGAGGGGGAAAGGTATTTT.

The chain links TRBV19 to TRBJ2-1; D not certain. This CDR3 spans 14 amino acids. CDR1 is LNHDA, CDR2 SQIVND, per germline (reference sequence). V lost 5 bases to trimming and J lost 8 bases, with 16 bases between them. The CDR3 loop reads CASSERHGYDEQFF. As DNA, the CDR3 is TGTGCCAGTAGTGAGAGACACGGGTATGATGAGCAGTTCTTC.

DNA of the CDR3: TGCGCCAGCAGCCAAGAAACAGGGAGCGATACAGATACGCAGTATTTT. It specifies CASSQETGSDTDTQYF. This sequence joins TRBV4-1 and TRBJ2-3, with a possible D match to TRBD1 (6 bases). The CDR3 contains 16 residues. The germline gives CDR1 MGHRA, CDR2 YSYEKL. Trimming took off 0 bases at V and 3 bases at J, with 13 bases between the two ends.

The genes are TRBV6-5 and TRBJ2-2, with D possibly being TRBD1 or TRBD2 (5 bases each). CDR1 is MNHEY, CDR2 SVGAGI, per germline. CDR3 length equals 13 residues. V was pared by 5 bases and J by 13 bases, with 17 bases between. CDR3 amino acids: CASSPNRDGRLFF. As DNA, the CDR3 is TGTGCCAGCAGTCCCAACCGGGACGGGCGGCTGTTTTTT.

The V gene is TRBV27, the J gene TRBJ2-7; D is ambiguous. Looked up from germline, CDR1 is MNHEY and CDR2 is SMNVEV (reference sequence). V shed 3 bases and J shed 4 bases, with 10 bases lying between them. The CDR3 consists of 13 residues. Here the CDR3 DNA reads TGTGCCAGCAGTTTCCCCCGTTGTTACGAGCAGTACTTC. Protein: CASSFPRCYEQYF.

The V call is TRBV19, the J call TRBJ2-5, with TRBD1 matching over 8 bases. The CDR3 covers 14 residues. V shed 6 bases, J shed 3 bases, and the junction held 6 bases outside the gene matches. Germline assignment: CDR1 LNHDA and CDR2 SQIVND (reference sequence). The CDR3 reads CASRDAGGKETQYF. CDR3 sequence (DNA): TGTGCCAGTAGGGATGCAGGGGGCAAAGAGACCCAGTACTTC.

J is TRBJ2-1 and V is TRBV9; D might be TRBD2 (5 bases). Per the germline V gene, CDR1 is SGDLS and CDR2 is YYNGEE. The V end lost 0 bases, the J end lost 9 bases, and 10 bases lay between the germline ends. The CDR3 has 13 residues. CDR3 sequence: CASSVASGGEQFF. CDR3 in DNA: TGTGCCAGCAGCGTAGCCTCCGGAGGTGAGCAGTTCTTC.

The chain combines TRBV14 with TRBJ2-3; 8 positions agree with TRBD1. This CDR3 has 13 amino acids. Germline loops: CDR1 SGHDN, CDR2 FVKESK. The V and J ends lost 6 bases and 1 base, in that order; junction bases with no gene match: 0. CDR3 DNA: TGTGCCAGCAGACAGGGGGGCACAGATACGCAGTATTTT. It translates to CASRQGGTDTQYF. Variable domain in full (rest from reference TRBV14 and TRBJ2-3): EAGVTQFPSHSVIEKGQTVTLRCDPISGHDNLYWYRRVMGKEIKFLLHFVKESKQDESGMPNNRFLAERTGGTYSTLKVQPAELEDSGVYFCASRQGGTDTQYFGPGTRLTVL.